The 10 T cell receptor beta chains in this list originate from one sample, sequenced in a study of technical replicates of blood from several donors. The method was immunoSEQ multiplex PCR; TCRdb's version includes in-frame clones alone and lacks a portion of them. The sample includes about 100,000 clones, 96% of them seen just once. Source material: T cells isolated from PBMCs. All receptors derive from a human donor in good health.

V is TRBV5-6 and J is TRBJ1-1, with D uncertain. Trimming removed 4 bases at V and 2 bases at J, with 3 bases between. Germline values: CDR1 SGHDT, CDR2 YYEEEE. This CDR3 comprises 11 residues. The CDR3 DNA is TGTGCCAGCAGCCGTAACACTGAAGCTTTCTTT. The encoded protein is CASSRNTEAFF.

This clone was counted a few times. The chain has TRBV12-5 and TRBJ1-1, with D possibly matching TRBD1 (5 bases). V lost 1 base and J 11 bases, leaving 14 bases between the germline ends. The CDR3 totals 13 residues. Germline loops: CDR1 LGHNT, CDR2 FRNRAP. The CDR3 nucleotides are TGTGCTAGTGGTTTGGCTAGGGGCGCCAAGGCTTTCTTT. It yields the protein CASGLARGAKAFF.

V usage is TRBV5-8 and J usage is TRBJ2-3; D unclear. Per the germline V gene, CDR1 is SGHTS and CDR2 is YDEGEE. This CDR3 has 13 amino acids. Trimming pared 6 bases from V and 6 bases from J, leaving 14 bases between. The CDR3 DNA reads TGTGCCAGCACCCATTCGCCCGGGGATACGCAGTATTTT. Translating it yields CASTHSPGDTQYF.

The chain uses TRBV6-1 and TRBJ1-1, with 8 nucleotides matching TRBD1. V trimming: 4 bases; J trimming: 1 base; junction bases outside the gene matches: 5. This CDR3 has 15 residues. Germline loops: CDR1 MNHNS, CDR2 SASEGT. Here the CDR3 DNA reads TGTGCCAGCAGTGCTGCCGGGACAGGGAACACTGAAGCTTTCTTT. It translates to CASSAAGTGNTEAFF.

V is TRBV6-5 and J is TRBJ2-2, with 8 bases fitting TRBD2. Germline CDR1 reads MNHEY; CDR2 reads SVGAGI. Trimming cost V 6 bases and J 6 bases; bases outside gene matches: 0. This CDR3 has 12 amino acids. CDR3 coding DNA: TGTGCCAGCAGGCGGGGGGCCGGGGAGCTGTTTTTT. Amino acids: CASRRGAGELFF.

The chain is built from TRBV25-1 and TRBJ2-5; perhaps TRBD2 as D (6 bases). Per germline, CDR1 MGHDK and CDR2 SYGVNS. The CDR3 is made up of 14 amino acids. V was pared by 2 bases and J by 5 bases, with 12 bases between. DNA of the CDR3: TGTGCCAGCAGTGAAGGGGCGGGGCAGGAGACCCAGTACTTC. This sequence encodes CASSEGAGQETQYF. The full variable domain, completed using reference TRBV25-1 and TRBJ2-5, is EADIYQTPRYLVIGTGKKITLECSQTMGHDKMYWYQQDPGMELHLIHYSYGVNSTEKGDLSSESTVSRIRTEHFPLTLESARPSHTSQYLCASSEGAGQETQYFGPGTRLLVL.

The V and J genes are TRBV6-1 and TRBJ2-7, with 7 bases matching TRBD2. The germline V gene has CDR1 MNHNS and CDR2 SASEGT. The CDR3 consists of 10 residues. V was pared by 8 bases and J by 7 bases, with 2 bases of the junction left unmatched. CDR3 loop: CASGGGEQYF. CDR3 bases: TGTGCCAGCGGGGGGGGAGAGCAGTACTTC.

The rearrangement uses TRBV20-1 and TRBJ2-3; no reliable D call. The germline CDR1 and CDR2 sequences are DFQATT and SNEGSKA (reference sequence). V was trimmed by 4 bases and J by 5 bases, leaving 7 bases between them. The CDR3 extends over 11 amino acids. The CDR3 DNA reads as TGCAGTGCTAAATCAGGAGATACGCAGTATTTT. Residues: CSAKSGDTQYF.

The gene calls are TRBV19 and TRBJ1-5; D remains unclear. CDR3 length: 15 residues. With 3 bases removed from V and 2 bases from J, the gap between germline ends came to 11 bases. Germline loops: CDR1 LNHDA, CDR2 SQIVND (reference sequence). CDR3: CASSMTLEGNQPQHF. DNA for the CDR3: TGTGCCAGTAGTATGACCCTCGAGGGCAATCAGCCCCAGCATTTT.

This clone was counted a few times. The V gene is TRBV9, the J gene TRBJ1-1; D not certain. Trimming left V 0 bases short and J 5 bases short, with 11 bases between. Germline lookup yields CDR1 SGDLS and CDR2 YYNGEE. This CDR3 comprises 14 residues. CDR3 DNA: TGTGCCAGCAGCGTAGGGAATGGAGGGACTGAAGCTTTCTTT. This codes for CASSVGNGGTEAFF.